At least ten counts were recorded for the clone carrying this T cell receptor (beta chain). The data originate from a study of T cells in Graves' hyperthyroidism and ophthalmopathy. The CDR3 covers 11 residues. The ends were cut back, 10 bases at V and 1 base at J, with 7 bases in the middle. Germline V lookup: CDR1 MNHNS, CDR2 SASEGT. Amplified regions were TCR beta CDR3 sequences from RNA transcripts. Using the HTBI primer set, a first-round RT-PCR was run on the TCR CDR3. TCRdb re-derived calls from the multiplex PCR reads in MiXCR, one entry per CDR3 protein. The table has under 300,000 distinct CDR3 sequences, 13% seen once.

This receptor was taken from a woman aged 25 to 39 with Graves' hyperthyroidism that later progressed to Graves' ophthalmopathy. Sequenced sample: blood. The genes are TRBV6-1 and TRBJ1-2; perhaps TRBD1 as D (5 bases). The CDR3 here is CATTVNYGYTF. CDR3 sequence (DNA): TGTGCCACGACAGTTAACTATGGCTACACCTTC.